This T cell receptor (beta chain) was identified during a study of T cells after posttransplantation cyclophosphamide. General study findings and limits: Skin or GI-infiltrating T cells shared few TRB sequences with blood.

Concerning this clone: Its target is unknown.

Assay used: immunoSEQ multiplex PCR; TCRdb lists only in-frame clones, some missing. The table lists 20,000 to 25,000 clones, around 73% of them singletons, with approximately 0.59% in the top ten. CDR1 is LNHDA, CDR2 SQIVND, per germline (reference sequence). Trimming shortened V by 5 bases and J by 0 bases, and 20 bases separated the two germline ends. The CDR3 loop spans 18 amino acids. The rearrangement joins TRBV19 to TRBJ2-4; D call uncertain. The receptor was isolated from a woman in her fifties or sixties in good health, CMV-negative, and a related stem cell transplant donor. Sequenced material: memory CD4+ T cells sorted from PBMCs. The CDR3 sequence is CASSPHPQLIKAKNIQYF. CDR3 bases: TGTGCCAGTAGTCCTCATCCCCAACTGATCAAAGCCAAAAACATTCAGTACTTC.